Sequencing of this TCR beta chain was carried out in a study of blood T cells in healthy people across ages. This clonotype was detected only a few times. A second PCR of about 6 to 12 cycles used a sample-barcoded 5' primer and a J-beta primer mix. In TCRdb, the 5' RACE reads were re-called with MiXCR into one record per CDR3 protein. The sample carries about 970,000 distinct CDR3 sequences, roughly 50% recorded once. Germline V lookup: CDR1 LGHNA, CDR2 YNFKEQ. The ends were cut back, 1 base at V and 2 bases at J, with 11 bases in the middle. This CDR3 has 15 residues. The rearrangement joins TRBV4-2 to TRBJ1-2, with a possible D match to TRBD1 (5 bases). The receptor's source is a woman in her sixties or seventies in good health. The sequencing input was blood. CDR3 sequence: CASSQVGGANYGYTF. Written as DNA, the CDR3 is TGTGCCAGCAGCCAAGTCGGAGGGGCCAACTATGGCTACACCTTC.